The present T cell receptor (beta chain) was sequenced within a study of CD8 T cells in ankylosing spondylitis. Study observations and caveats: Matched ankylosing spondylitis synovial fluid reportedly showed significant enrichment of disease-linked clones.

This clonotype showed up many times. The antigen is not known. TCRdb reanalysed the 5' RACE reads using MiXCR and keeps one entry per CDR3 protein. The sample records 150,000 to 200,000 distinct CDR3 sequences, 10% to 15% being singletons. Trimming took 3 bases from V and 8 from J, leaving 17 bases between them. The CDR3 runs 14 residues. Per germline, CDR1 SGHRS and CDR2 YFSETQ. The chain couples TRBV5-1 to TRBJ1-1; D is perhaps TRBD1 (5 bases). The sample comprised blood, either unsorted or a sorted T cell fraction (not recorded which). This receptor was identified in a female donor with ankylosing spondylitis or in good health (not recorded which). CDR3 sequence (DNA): TGCGCCAGCAGCTGGTCAGGAGGGGCGGGGGAAGCTTTCTTT. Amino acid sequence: CASSWSGGAGEAFF.